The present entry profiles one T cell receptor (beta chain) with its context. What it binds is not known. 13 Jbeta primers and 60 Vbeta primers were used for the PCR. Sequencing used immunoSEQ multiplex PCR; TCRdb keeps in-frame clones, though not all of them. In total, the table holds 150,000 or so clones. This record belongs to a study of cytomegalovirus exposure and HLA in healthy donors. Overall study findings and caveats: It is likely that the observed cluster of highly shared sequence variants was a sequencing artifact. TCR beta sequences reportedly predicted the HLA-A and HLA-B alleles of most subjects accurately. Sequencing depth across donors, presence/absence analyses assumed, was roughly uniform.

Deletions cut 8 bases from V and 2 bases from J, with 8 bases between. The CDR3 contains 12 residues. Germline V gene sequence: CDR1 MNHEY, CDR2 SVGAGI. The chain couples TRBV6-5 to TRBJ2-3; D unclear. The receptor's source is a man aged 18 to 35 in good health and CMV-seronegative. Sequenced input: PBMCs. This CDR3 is CASLGSTDTQYF. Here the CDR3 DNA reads TGTGCCAGCCTGGGCTCCACAGATACGCAGTATTTT.